This is a list of T cell receptor beta chains from one sample in a study of T cell responses to AZD1222 COVID-19 vaccine. Using immunoSEQ multiplex PCR, the repertoire was profiled, and TCRdb retains in-frame clones only, with some absent. This sample has around 150,000 clones; around four fifths occur once, and the top ten carry approximately 4%. Here the sequenced sample was peripheral blood, taken on day 0 of AZD1222 vaccination. The receptor set was obtained from an adult in good health. Each CDR3 is given with its conserved first and last residue. A D gene is named only where the DNA matches it firmly. Only some rows state a clone size, as once, few, many or a class for expanded clones.

>TRBV30|once|TRBJ1-3|TRBD1
TGTGCCTGGAGTAGGGGACAGGGGGCTGGAAACACCATATATTTT
CAWSRGQGAGNTIYF
>TRBV3-1/TRBV3-2|-|TRBJ1-4|-
TGTGCCAGCAGCCGAGGGAGTGGGGAAAAACTGTTTTTT
CASSRGSGEKLFF
>TRBV12-3/TRBV12-4|-|TRBJ1-3|-
TGTGCCAGCACCAAGGGGTGGGCCACCATATATTTT
CASTKGWATIYF
>TRBV28|-|TRBJ1-1|-
TGTGCCAGCAGTTTTTCGTGGACTGAAGCTTTCTTT
CASSFSWTEAFF
>TRBV7-2|once|TRBJ1-4|-
TGTGCCAGCAGCCCCCGCTGGGGTGAAAAACTGTTTTTT
CASSPRWGEKLFF
>TRBV28|-|TRBJ1-1|TRBD1
TGTGCCAGCAGTCCGTGGACAGGGAACACTGAAGCTTTCTTT
CASSPWTGNTEAFF
>TRBV5-1|-|TRBJ1-4|-
TGCGCCAGCAGCTTGACAGGGCTTGTAACAACTAATGAAAAACTGTTTTTT
CASSLTGLVTTNEKLFF
>TRBV7-8|-|TRBJ2-7|TRBD2
TGTGCCAGCAGCTATACGACTAGCGGGGGGGCAGGGGAGCAGTACTTC
CASSYTTSGGAGEQYF
>TRBV5-1|-|TRBJ1-1|TRBD1
TGCGCCAGCAGCTTGGAGACAGGGGCCTTGAACACTGAAGCTTTCTTT
CASSLETGALNTEAFF
>TRBV7-9|-|TRBJ2-5|TRBD1
TGTGCCAGCAGCTTAGGACAGGGGCCATCCCGCTCGGAGACCCAGTACTTC
CASSLGQGPSRSETQYF
>TRBV7-9|-|TRBJ1-2|-
TGTGCCAGCAGCCCCCCCCTAGGACAGCTTAACTATGGCTACACCTTC
CASSPPLGQLNYGYTF
>TRBV7-9|-|TRBJ1-2|-
TGTGCCAGCAGCTTAACCGGGACACACTATGGCTACACCTTC
CASSLTGTHYGYTF
>TRBV28|-|TRBJ1-1|-
TGTGCCAGCAGTGCCCGCGACACTGAAGCTTTCTTT
CASSARDTEAFF
>TRBV5-1|-|TRBJ1-5|-
TGCGCCAGCAGCTTGGTTGGGGATCAGCCCCAGCATTTT
CASSLVGDQPQHF
>TRBV19|-|TRBJ2-5|-
TGTGCCAGTAGTAGCGGGGAGCCATGGGAGACCCAGTACTTC
CASSSGEPWETQYF
>TRBV28|-|TRBJ2-3|TRBD1
TGTGCCAGCAGTCTGATCGGGACAGGGAGGAGGGATACGCAGTATTTT
CASSLIGTGRRDTQYF
>TRBV12-3/TRBV12-4|-|TRBJ1-4|-
TGTGCCAGCAGTTTACGGGGGGAAAAACTGTTTTTT
CASSLRGEKLFF
>TRBV5-3|-|TRBJ1-1|TRBD1
TGTGCCAGAAGCCACTCTGTATACCGAATTGGCGGGGACAGGGGCCGCGTAACTGAAGCTTTCTTT
CARSHSVYRIGGDRGRVTEAFF
>TRBV30|-|TRBJ1-5|-
TGTGCCTGGAGTGGGAGGGGGGGGAATCAGCCCCAGCATTTT
CAWSGRGGNQPQHF
>TRBV19|-|TRBJ1-5|-
TGTGCCAGTAGTATAGTTTCGTTCAGGGACAGCAATCAGCCCCAGCATTTT
CASSIVSFRDSNQPQHF
>TRBV5-4|few|TRBJ2-7|-
TGTGCCAGCAGCTTGCCGACTTCTTCCTACGAGCAGTACTTC
CASSLPTSSYEQYF
>TRBV13|-|TRBJ2-6|TRBD2
TGTGCCAGCAGCCCTTGGCAGGGAGGGAGGTTTGTTTCCGGGGCCAACGTCCTGACTTTC
CASSPWQGGRFVSGANVLTF
>TRBV27|-|TRBJ1-5|-
TGTGCCAGCAGTTTAACGGCAGAAAGGGTAGGCAATCAGCCCCAGCATTTT
CASSLTAERVGNQPQHF
>TRBV3-1/TRBV3-2|-|TRBJ2-1|-
TGTGCCAGCAGAGACGGACAGTTCCGGTACAATGAGCAGTTCTTC
CASRDGQFRYNEQFF
>TRBV5-6|-|TRBJ1-2|-
TGTGCCAGCAGCTTGGGCCGGACCAGAGGCTATGGCTACACCTTC
CASSLGRTRGYGYTF
>TRBV27|once|TRBJ2-7|TRBD1
TGTGCCAGCAGCTGGGGACAGGTGACTAACGAGCAGTACTTC
CASSWGQVTNEQYF
>TRBV4-2|-|TRBJ2-7|-
TGTGCCAGCAGCCAAGAATCGGCCATCTCCTACGAGCAGTACTTC
CASSQESAISYEQYF
>TRBV19|-|TRBJ2-7|-
TGTGCCAGTAGCCTCAGGGAGTTCTCCTACGAGCAGTACTTC
CASSLREFSYEQYF
>TRBV6-5|-|TRBJ1-5|TRBD1
TGTGCCAGCAGTCTAAACAGGGGTGAGGATCAGCCCCAGCATTTT
CASSLNRGEDQPQHF
>TRBV6-2/TRBV6-3|-|TRBJ2-3|-
TGTGCCAGCAGTCAGACAGTTTCTCGCTTGATAATCACAGATACGCAGTATTTT
CASSQTVSRLIITDTQYF
>TRBV3-1/TRBV3-2|-|TRBJ1-6|-
TGTGCCAGCAGCCACCAACCGGGGCTCAATTCACCCCTCCACTTT
CASSHQPGLNSPLHF
>TRBV28|-|TRBJ1-1|-
TGTGCCAGCAGTTTGTGGGCTCCCAGGAGGAACACTGAAGCTTTCTTT
CASSLWAPRRNTEAFF
>TRBV28|-|TRBJ1-3|-
TGTGCCAGCAAAATACGACAAGGAAACACCATATATTTT
CASKIRQGNTIYF
>TRBV10-3|-|TRBJ1-5|-
TGTGCCGTACGGGGGTCCAATCAGCCCCAGCATTTT
CAVRGSNQPQHF
>TRBV5-4|-|TRBJ1-6|-
TGTGCCAGCAGCTTGAGGCGCGGACAGAATAATTCACCCCTCCACTTT
CASSLRRGQNNSPLHF
>TRBV4-2|once|TRBJ1-2|-
TGTGCCAGCAGCCAAGGAACTACATGGGATAACTATGGCTACACCTTC
CASSQGTTWDNYGYTF
>TRBV2|once|TRBJ2-3|-
TGTGCCAGCACGTGGGGGATCGGCACAGATACGCAGTATTTT
CASTWGIGTDTQYF
>TRBV10-3|-|TRBJ1-2|-
TGTGCCATCAGTGAGTCGGGAACTAACTATGGCTACACCTTC
CAISESGTNYGYTF
>TRBV4-2|-|TRBJ1-2|TRBD1
TGTGCCAGCAGCCAACAGGGGGAGAATGGCTATGGCTACACCTTC
CASSQQGENGYGYTF
>TRBV28|-|TRBJ2-7|TRBD1
TGTGCCAGCAGTTTATCCAGGATAGGTCAGGGGGAGTACGAGCAGTACTTC
CASSLSRIGQGEYEQYF
>TRBV14|-|TRBJ1-1|-
TGTGCCAGCAGCCCCCGGGTCCAGGGTGAAGCTTTCTTT
CASSPRVQGEAFF
>TRBV7-2|-|TRBJ1-6|-
TGTGCCAGCAGCTTAGAACAGGGTATATCACCCCTCCACTTT
CASSLEQGISPLHF
>TRBV7-2|-|TRBJ1-5|-
TGTGCCAGCAGCCCGGGGCTGGGCCAGCCCCAGCATTTT
CASSPGLGQPQHF
>TRBV19|-|TRBJ1-5|TRBD1
TGTGCCAGTATCTCCCAAGGACAGGGGGCGAGGGTGAATCAGCCCCAGCATTTT
CASISQGQGARVNQPQHF
>TRBV6-1|-|TRBJ1-1|-
TGTGCCAGCAGTGCTTTACAACAGGGCGGGCGCACTGAAGCTTTCTTT
CASSALQQGGRTEAFF
>TRBV6-5|-|TRBJ1-5|-
TGTGCCAGCAGCCTGGACAGTAATCAGCCCCAGCATTTT
CASSLDSNQPQHF
>TRBV6-5|-|TRBJ1-2|TRBD1
TGTGCCAGCAGAAAGACAGGGGATAACTATGGCTACACCTTC
CASRKTGDNYGYTF
>TRBV25-1|-|TRBJ1-2|-
TGTGCCAGCAGTGAAGTGGCAGACTCAAACTATGGCTACACCTTC
CASSEVADSNYGYTF
>TRBV6-1|-|TRBJ1-5|-
TGTGCCAGCAGTGAAGTGGAGTATCAGCCCCAGCATTTT
CASSEVEYQPQHF
>TRBV7-7|-|TRBJ2-5|TRBD1
TGTGCTAGCAGCTTAGTGGGACAGGGCAAAGAGACCCAGTACTTC
CASSLVGQGKETQYF
>TRBV11-2|-|TRBJ1-5|TRBD1
TGTGCCAGCAGCCTCGGACAGGGCCCTCATCAGCCCCAGCATTTT
CASSLGQGPHQPQHF
>TRBV28|-|TRBJ1-5|TRBD1
TGTGCCAGCAGTTCACGTCGGACAGGGTTTAGCAATCAGCCCCAGCATTTT
CASSSRRTGFSNQPQHF
>TRBV9|-|TRBJ1-5|-
TGTGCCAGCAGCGTAGGGCCCGCTAAACAGGAGCCCCAGCATTTT
CASSVGPAKQEPQHF
>TRBV7-2|-|TRBJ1-5|TRBD1
TGTGCCAGCAGCTTGTCAGGGGGCCGAGATCAGCCCCAGCATTTT
CASSLSGGRDQPQHF
>TRBV7-2|-|TRBJ1-1|-
TGTGCCAGCAGCTTACTAGGGACACAGAACACTGAAGCTTTCTTT
CASSLLGTQNTEAFF
>TRBV7-2|-|TRBJ2-7|-
TGTGCCAGCAGCTTAAGGTCTGAGGGGTCCTACGAGCAGTACTTC
CASSLRSEGSYEQYF
>TRBV3-1/TRBV3-2|-|TRBJ1-6|-
TGTGCCAGCAGCCGACAGTGGGATTCACCCCTCCACTTT
CASSRQWDSPLHF
>TRBV6-1|-|TRBJ1-3|-
TGTGCCAGCAGTGAAACACAGCCGCTCTCTGGAAACACCATATATTTT
CASSETQPLSGNTIYF
>TRBV29-1|-|TRBJ2-3|TRBD2
TGCAGCGTCCCCTTAGCGGGGGGGCAAGATACGCAGTATTTT
CSVPLAGGQDTQYF